This T cell receptor (beta chain) appears in the sequencing data of a study of cytomegalovirus exposure and HLA in healthy donors. It was with 60 Vbeta and 13 Jbeta primers that the PCR ran. Only in-frame clones appear in the TCRdb table, and some are missing; sequencing was by immunoSEQ multiplex PCR. The sample yields about 100,000 clones, around 81% seen once. CDR3 size: 12 residues. The germline V gene encodes CDR1 SNHLY and CDR2 FYNNEI. V dropped 10 bases and J dropped 7; count of bases not matched to a gene: 5. The study, taken as a whole, reports: High specificity and sensitivity for cytomegalovirus status were reported for the classifier. Among TCR sequences, most were rare, though some public TCRs appeared in many donors. HLA alleles showed associations with roughly 17,000 TCR beta sequences in a later analysis, at a 0.05 false discovery rate.

Regarding this clone: Its target is unknown.

The sequenced sample consisted of PBMCs. The clonotype originates from a woman in her sixties or seventies in good health and CMV-seropositive. The chain carries TRBV2 and TRBJ2-1; 9 bases are a match to TRBD1. The CDR3 loop is CATGTGMNEQFF. The CDR3, as DNA: TGTGCCACCGGGACAGGGATGAATGAGCAGTTCTTC.